This TCR beta chain was sequenced in a study of beta chain features in type 1 diabetes. General study results and limits: It was among patients, rather than healthy donors, that naive, central memory and Treg TCRB repertoires appeared more similar. The study found moderately but significantly shorter TCRB CDR3s in all four CD4+ subsets of Type 1 diabetes patients.

Sorting gave populations that all exceeded 98% purity. This clone was detected only a few times. The antigen remains unidentified. Investigators reverse transcribed all isolated RNA, so they sequenced expressed TCRB transcripts. The read count averaged about 3.6 million across naive, central memory and regulatory T cell samples. Measured with immunoSEQ multiplex PCR; TCRdb has only the in-frame clones, and not every one. Of over 150,000 clones detected, 10% appear once; the ten largest clones hold around 0.48%. This clonotype was sampled from a man aged 25-45 years with type 1 diabetes. Sequencing was done on a sample of central memory CD4+ T cells from blood.

Written as DNA, the CDR3 is TGTGCCATCAGCGCCGGGACTAGCGGCTACGAGCAGTACTTC. Its protein product is CAISAGTSGYEQYF. The chain links TRBV10-3 to TRBJ2-7; 11 bases agree with TRBD2. The V gene end was trimmed by 6 bases and the J gene end by 3 bases; junction bases not matched to a gene: 4. This CDR3 is built from 14 residues. The V gene's germline CDR1 is ENHRY and CDR2 SYGVKD.